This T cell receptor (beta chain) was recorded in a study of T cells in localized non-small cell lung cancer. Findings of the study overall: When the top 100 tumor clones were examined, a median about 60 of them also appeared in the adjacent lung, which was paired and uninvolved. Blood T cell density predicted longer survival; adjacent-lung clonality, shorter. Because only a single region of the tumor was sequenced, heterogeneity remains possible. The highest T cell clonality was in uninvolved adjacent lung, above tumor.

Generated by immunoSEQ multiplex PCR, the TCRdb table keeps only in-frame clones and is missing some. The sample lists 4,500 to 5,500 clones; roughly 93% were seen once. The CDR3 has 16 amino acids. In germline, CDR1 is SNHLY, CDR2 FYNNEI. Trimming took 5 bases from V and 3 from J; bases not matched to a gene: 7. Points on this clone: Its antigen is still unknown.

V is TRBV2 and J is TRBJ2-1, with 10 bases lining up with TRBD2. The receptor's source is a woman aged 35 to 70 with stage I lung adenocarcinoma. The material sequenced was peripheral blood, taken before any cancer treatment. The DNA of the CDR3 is TGTGCCAGCAGTCCTCCGGGACTAGCGAGCTACAATGAGCAGTTCTTC. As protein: CASSPPGLASYNEQFF. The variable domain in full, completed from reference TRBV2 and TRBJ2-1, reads EPEVTQTPSHQVTQMGQEVILRCVPISNHLYFYWYRQILGQKVEFLVSFYNNEISEKSEIFDDQFSVERPDGSNFTLKIRSTKLEDSAMYFCASSPPGLASYNEQFFGPGTRLTVL.